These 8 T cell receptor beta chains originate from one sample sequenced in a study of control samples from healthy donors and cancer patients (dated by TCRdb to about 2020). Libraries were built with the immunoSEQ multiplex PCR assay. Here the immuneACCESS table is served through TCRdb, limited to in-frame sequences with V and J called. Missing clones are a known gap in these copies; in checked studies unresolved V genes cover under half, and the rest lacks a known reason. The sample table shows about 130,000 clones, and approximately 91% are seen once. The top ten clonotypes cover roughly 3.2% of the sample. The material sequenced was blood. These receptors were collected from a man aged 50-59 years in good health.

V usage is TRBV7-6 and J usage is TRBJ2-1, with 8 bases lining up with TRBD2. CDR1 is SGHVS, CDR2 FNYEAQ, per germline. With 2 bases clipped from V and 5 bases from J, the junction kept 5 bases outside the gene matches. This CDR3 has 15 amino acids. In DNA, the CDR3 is TGTGCCAGCAGCTTACTAGCGGGCCCTCACAATGAGCAGTTCTTC. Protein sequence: CASSLLAGPHNEQFF.

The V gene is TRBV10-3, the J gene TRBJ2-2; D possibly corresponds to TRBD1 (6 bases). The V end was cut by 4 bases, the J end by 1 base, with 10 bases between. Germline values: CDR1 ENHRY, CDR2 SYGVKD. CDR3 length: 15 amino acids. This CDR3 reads CAISGQGRNTGELFF. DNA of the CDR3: TGTGCCATCAGTGGGCAGGGGAGGAACACCGGGGAGCTGTTTTTT.

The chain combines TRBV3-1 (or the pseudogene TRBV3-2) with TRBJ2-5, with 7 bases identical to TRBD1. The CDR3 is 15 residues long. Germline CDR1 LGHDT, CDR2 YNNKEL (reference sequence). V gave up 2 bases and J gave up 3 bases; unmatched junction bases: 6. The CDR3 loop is CASSQLFDREETQYF. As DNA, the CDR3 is TGTGCCAGCAGCCAACTCTTCGACAGGGAAGAGACCCAGTACTTC.

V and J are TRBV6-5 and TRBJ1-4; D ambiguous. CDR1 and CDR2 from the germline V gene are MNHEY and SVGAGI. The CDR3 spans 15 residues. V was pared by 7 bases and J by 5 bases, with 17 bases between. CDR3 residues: CASMLSGSSNEKLFF. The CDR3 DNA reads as TGTGCCAGCATGCTTAGCGGCAGCTCGAATGAAAAACTGTTTTTT.

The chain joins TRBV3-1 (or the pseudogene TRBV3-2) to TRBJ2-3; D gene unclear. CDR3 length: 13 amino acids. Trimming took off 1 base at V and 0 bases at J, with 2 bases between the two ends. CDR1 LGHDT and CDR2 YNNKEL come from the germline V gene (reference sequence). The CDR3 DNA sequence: TGTGCCAGCAGCCAAGCCAGCACAGATACGCAGTATTTT. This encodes CASSQASTDTQYF.

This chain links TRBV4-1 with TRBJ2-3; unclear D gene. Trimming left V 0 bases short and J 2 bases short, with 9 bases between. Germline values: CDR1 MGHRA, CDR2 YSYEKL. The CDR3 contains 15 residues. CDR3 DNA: TGCGCCAGCAGCCAAGAGATCAGGAACACAGATACGCAGTATTTT. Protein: CASSQEIRNTDTQYF.

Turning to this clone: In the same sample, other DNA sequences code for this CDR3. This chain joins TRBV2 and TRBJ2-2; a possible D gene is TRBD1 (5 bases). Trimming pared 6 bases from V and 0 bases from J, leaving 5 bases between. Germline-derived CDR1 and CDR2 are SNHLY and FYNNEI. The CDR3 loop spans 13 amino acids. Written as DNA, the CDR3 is TGTGCCAGCAGCAGGGCGAACACCGGGGAGCTGTTTTTT. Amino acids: CASSRANTGELFF.

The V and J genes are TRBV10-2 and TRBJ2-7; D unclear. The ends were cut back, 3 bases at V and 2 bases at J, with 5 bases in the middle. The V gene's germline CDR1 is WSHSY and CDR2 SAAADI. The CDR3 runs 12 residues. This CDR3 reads CASSDVPYEQYF. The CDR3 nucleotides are TGCGCCAGCAGTGATGTTCCCTACGAGCAGTACTTC.